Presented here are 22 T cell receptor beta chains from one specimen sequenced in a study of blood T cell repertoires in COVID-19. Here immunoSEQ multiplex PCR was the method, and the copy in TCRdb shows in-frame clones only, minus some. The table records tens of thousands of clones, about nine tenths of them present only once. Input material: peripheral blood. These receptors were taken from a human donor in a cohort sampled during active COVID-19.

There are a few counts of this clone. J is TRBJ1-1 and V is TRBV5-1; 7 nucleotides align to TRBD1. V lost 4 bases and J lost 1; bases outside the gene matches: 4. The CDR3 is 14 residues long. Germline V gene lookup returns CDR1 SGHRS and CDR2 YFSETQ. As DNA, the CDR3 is TGCGCCAGCAGCACCGGGACAGCGAACACTGAAGCTTTCTTT. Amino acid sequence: CASSTGTANTEAFF.

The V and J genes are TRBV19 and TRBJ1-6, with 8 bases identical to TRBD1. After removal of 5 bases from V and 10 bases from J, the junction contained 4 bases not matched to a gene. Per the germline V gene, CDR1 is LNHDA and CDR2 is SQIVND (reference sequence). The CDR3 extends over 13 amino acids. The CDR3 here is CASSSDRASPLHF. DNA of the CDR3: TGTGCCAGTAGTTCGGACAGGGCGTCACCCCTCCACTTT.

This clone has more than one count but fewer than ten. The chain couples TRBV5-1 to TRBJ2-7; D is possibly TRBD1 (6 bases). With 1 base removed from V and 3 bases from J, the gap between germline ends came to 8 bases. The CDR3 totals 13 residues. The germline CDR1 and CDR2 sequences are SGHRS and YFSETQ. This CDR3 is CASSLWTDYEQYF. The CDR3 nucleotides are TGCGCCAGCAGCTTGTGGACAGACTACGAGCAGTACTTC.

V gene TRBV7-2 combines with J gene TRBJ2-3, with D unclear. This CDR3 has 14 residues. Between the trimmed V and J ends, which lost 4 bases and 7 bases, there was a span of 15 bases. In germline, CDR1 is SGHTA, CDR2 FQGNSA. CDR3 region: CASSSLAVSHTQYF. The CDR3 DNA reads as TGTGCCAGCAGCTCTCTCGCGGTCTCACATACGCAGTATTTT. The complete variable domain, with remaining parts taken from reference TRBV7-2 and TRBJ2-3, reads GAGVSQSPSNKVTEKGKDVELRCDPISGHTALYWYRQSLGQGLEFLIYFQGNSAPDKSGLPSDRFSAERTGGSVSTLTIQRTQQEDSAVYLCASSSLAVSHTQYFGPGTRLTVL.

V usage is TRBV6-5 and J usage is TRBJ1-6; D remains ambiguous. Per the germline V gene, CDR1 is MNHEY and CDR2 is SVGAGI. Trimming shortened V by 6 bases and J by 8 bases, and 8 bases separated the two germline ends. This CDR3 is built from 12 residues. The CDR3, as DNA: TGTGCCAGCAGGTTAACAGATTCACCCCTCCACTTT. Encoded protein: CASRLTDSPLHF.

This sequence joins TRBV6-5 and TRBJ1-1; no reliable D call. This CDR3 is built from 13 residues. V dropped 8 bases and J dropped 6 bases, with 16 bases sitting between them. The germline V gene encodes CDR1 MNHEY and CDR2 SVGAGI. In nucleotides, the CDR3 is TGTGCCAGCGGTAAACGTCAAAGCGCTGAAGCTTTCTTT. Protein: CASGKRQSAEAFF.

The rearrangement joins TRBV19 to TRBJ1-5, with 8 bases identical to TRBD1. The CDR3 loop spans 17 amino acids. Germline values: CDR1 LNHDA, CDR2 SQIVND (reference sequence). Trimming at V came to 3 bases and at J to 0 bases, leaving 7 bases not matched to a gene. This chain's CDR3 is CASSIQGAQVSNQPQHF. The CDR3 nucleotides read TGTGCCAGTAGTATTCAGGGGGCACAAGTTAGCAATCAGCCCCAGCATTTT. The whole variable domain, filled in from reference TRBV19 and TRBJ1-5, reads DGGITQSPKYLFRKEGQNVTLSCEQNLNHDAMYWYRQDPGQGLRLIYYSQIVNDFQKGDIAEGYSVSREKKESFPLTVTSAQKNPTAFYLCASSIQGAQVSNQPQHFGDGTRLSIL.

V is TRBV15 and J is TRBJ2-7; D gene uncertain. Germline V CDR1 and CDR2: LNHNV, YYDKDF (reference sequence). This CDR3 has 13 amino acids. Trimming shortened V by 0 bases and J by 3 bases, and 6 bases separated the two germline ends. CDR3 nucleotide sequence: TGTGCCACCAGCAGAGATCCAAACTACGAGCAGTACTTC. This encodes CATSRDPNYEQYF.

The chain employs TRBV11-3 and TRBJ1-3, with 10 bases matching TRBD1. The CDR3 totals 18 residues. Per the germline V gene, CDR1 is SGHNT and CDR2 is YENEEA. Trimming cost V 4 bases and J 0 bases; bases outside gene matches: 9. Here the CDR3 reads CASSSRGQGLSSGNTIYF. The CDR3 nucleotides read TGTGCCAGCAGCTCCCGGGGACAGGGGTTGAGCTCTGGAAACACCATATATTTT.

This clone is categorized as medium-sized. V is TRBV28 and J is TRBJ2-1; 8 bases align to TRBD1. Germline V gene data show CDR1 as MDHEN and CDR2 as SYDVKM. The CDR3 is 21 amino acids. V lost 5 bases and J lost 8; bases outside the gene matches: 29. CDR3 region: CASSPTIRGLGSGPHTDEQFF. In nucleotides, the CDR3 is TGTGCCAGCAGTCCGACCATCAGGGGGCTGGGGTCAGGGCCACACACCGATGAGCAGTTCTTC.

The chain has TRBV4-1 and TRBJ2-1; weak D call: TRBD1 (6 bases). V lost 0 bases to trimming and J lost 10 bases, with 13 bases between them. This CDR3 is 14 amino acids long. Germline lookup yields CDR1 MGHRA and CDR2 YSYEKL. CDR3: CASSQDPFGQEQFF. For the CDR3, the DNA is TGCGCCAGCAGCCAAGATCCCTTTGGACAGGAGCAGTTCTTC.

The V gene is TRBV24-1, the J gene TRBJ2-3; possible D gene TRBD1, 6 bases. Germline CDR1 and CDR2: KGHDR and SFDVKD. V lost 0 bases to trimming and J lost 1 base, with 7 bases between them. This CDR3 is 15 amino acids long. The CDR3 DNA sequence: TGTGCCACCAGTGATTTGCACAGGGGCACAGATACGCAGTATTTT. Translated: CATSDLHRGTDTQYF.

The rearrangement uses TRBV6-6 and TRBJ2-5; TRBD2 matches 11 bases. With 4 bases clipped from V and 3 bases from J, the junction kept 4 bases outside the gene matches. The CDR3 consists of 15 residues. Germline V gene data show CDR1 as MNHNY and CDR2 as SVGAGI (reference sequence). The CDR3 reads CASSSTSGSEETQYF. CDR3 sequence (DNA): TGTGCCAGCAGTTCAACTAGCGGGAGTGAAGAGACCCAGTACTTC.

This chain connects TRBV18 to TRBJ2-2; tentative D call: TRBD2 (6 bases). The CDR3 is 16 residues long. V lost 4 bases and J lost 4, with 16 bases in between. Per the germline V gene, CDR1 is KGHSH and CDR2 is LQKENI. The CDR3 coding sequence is TGTGCCAGCTCACGCAATGACGGGAGCATCACCGGGGAGCTGTTTTTT. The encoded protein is CASSRNDGSITGELFF. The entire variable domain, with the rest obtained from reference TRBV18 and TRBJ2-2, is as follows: NAGVMQNPRHLVRRRGQEARLRCSPMKGHSHVYWYRQLPEEGLKFMVYLQKENIIDESGMPKERFSAEFPKEGPSILRIQQVVRGDSAAYFCASSRNDGSITGELFFGEGSRLTVL.

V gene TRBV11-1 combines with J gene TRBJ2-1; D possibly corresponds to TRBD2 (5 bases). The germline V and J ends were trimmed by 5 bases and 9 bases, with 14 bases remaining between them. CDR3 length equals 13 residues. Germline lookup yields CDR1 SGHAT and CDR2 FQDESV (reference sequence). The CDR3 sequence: CASSGRGRSEQFF. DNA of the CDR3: TGTGCCAGCAGCGGCCGGGGTAGGAGTGAGCAGTTCTTC. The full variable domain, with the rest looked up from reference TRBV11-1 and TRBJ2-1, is EAEVAQSPRYKITEKSQAVAFWCDPISGHATLYWYRQILGQGPELLVQFQDESVVDDSQLPKDRFSAERLKGVDSTLKIQPAELGDSAMYLCASSGRGRSEQFFGPGTRLTVL.

As DNA, the CDR3 is TGTGCCAGTAGCCTCGGGACAGGGCGAACGTCTGGGGCCAACGTCCTGACTTTC. Its protein is CASSLGTGRTSGANVLTF. V gene TRBV19 combines with J gene TRBJ2-6; 9 nucleotides align to TRBD1. The J segment lost 1 base and the V segment lost 6 bases, leaving 10 bases of the junction unmatched. The germline gives CDR1 LNHDA, CDR2 SQIVND (reference sequence). CDR3 length: 18 amino acids.

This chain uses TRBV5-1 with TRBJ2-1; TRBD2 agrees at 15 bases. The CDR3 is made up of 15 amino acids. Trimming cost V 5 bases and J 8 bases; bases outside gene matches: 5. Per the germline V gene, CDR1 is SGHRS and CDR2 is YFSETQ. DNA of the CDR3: TGCGCCAGCAGTTTCGGACTAGCGGGAGGGTATGAGCAGTTCTTC. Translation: CASSFGLAGGYEQFF. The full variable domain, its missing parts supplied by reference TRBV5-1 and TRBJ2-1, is KAGVTQTPRYLIKTRGQQVTLSCSPISGHRSVSWYQQTPGQGLQFLFEYFSETQRNKGNFPGRFSGRQFSNSRSEMNVSTLELGDSALYLCASSFGLAGGYEQFFGPGTRLTVL.

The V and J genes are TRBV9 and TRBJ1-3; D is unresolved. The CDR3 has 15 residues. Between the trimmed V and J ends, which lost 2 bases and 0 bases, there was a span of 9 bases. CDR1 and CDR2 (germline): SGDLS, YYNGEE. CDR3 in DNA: TGTGCCAGCAGCGTGGAGGACCTCTCTGGAAACACCATATATTTT. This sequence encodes CASSVEDLSGNTIYF.

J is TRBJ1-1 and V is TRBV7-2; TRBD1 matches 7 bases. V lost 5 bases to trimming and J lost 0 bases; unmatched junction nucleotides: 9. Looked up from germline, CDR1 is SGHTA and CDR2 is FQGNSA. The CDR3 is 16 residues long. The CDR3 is CASSRIRDSMNTEAFF. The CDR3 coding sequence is TGTGCCAGCAGCCGGATCCGGGACAGCATGAACACTGAAGCTTTCTTT.

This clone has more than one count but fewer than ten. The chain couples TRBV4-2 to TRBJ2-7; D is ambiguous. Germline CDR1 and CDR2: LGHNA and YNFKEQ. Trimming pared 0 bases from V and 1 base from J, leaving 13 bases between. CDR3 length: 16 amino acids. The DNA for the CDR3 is TGTGCCAGCAGCCAAGAAAGCCCAATTCCGTCCTACGAGCAGTACTTC. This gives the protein CASSQESPIPSYEQYF.

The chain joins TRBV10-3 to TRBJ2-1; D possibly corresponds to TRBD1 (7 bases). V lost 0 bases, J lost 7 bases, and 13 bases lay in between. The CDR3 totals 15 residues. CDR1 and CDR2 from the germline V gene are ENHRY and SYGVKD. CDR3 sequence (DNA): TGTGCCATCAGTGAGTCTAGACAGGGAGGAAATGAGCAGTTCTTC. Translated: CAISESRQGGNEQFF.

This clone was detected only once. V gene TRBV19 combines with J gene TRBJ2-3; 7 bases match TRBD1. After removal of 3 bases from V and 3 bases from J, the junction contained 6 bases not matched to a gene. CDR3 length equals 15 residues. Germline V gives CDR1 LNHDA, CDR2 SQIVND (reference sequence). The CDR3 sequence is CASSMQGGRTDTQYF. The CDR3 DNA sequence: TGTGCCAGTAGTATGCAAGGGGGCAGGACAGATACGCAGTATTTT.